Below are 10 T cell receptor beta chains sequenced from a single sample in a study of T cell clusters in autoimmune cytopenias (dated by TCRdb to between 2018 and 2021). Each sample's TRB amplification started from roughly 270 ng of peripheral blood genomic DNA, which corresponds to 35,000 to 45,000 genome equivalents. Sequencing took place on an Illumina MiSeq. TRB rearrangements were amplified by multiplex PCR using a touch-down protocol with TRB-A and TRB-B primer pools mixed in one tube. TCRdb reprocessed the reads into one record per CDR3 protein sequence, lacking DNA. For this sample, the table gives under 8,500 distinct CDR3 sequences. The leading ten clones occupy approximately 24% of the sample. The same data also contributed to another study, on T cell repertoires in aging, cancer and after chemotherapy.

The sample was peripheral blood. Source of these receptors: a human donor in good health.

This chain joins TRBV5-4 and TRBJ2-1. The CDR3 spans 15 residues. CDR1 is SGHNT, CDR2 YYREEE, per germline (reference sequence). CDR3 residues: CASSLAASSYNEQFF.

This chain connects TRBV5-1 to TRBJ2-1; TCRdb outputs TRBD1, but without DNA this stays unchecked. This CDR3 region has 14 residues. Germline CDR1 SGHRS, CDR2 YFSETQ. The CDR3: CASSLGDSNNEQFF.

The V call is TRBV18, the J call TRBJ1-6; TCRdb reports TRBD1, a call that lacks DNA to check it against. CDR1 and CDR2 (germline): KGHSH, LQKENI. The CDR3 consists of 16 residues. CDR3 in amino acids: CASSARGTGGDSPLHF.

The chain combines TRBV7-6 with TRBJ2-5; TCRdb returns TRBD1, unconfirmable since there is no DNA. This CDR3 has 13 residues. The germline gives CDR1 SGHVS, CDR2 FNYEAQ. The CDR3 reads CASSLAGTPLLYF. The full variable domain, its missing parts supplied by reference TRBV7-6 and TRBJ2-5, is GAGVSQSPRYKVTKRGQDVALRCDPISGHVSLYWYRQALGQGPEFLTYFNYEAQQDKSGLPNDRFSAERPEGSISTLTIQRTEQRDSAMYRCASSLAGTPLLYFGPGTRLLVL.

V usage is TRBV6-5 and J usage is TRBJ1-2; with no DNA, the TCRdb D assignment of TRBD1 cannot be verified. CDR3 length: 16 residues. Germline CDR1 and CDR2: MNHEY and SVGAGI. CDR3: CASSPDSDRGGYGYTF.

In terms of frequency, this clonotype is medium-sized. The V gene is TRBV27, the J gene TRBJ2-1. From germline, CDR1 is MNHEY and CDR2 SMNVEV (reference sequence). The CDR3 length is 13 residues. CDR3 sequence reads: CASSLSSYNEQFF.

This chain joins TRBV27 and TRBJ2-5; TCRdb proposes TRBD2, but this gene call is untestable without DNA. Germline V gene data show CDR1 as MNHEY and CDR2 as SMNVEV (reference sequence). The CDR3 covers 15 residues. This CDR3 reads CASSSLAGPQETQYF.

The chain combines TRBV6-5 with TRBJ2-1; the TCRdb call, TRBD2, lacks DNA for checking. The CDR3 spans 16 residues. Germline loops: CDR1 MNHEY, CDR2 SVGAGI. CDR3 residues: CASSSYGASGGHEQFF.

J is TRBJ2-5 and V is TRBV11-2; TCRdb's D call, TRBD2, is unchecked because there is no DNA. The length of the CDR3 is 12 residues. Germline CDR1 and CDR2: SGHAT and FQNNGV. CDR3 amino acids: CASSSSLETQYF.

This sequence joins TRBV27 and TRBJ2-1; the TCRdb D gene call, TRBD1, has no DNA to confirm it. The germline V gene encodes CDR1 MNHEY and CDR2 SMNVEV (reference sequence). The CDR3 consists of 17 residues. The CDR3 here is CASSLWPGQGVSNEQFF.